This T cell receptor (beta chain) was profiled in a study of PD-L1 blockade in urothelial cancer. Synthetic TCR analog templates were spiked into all PCRs individually. Profiled with immunoSEQ multiplex PCR; TCRdb holds only in-frame clones, not every one. The data show 90,000 or so clones, almost 90% seen once. This CDR3 has 17 residues. Germline V gives CDR1 SGHRS, CDR2 YFSETQ. With 3 bases clipped from V and 3 bases from J, the junction kept 12 bases outside the gene matches. Regarding time point: pretreatment peripheral blood. The chain recombines TRBV5-1 with TRBJ2-3; 8 bases line up with TRBD2. This specimen was PBMCs, taken around atezolizumab (anti-PD-L1) treatment. The TCR originated in a man in his fifties or sixties with urothelial cancer. The CDR3, as DNA: TGCGCCAGCAGCTCCCAGGCCCTCGGGGGGGCGACAGATACGCAGTATTTT. As protein: CASSSQALGGATDTQYF.